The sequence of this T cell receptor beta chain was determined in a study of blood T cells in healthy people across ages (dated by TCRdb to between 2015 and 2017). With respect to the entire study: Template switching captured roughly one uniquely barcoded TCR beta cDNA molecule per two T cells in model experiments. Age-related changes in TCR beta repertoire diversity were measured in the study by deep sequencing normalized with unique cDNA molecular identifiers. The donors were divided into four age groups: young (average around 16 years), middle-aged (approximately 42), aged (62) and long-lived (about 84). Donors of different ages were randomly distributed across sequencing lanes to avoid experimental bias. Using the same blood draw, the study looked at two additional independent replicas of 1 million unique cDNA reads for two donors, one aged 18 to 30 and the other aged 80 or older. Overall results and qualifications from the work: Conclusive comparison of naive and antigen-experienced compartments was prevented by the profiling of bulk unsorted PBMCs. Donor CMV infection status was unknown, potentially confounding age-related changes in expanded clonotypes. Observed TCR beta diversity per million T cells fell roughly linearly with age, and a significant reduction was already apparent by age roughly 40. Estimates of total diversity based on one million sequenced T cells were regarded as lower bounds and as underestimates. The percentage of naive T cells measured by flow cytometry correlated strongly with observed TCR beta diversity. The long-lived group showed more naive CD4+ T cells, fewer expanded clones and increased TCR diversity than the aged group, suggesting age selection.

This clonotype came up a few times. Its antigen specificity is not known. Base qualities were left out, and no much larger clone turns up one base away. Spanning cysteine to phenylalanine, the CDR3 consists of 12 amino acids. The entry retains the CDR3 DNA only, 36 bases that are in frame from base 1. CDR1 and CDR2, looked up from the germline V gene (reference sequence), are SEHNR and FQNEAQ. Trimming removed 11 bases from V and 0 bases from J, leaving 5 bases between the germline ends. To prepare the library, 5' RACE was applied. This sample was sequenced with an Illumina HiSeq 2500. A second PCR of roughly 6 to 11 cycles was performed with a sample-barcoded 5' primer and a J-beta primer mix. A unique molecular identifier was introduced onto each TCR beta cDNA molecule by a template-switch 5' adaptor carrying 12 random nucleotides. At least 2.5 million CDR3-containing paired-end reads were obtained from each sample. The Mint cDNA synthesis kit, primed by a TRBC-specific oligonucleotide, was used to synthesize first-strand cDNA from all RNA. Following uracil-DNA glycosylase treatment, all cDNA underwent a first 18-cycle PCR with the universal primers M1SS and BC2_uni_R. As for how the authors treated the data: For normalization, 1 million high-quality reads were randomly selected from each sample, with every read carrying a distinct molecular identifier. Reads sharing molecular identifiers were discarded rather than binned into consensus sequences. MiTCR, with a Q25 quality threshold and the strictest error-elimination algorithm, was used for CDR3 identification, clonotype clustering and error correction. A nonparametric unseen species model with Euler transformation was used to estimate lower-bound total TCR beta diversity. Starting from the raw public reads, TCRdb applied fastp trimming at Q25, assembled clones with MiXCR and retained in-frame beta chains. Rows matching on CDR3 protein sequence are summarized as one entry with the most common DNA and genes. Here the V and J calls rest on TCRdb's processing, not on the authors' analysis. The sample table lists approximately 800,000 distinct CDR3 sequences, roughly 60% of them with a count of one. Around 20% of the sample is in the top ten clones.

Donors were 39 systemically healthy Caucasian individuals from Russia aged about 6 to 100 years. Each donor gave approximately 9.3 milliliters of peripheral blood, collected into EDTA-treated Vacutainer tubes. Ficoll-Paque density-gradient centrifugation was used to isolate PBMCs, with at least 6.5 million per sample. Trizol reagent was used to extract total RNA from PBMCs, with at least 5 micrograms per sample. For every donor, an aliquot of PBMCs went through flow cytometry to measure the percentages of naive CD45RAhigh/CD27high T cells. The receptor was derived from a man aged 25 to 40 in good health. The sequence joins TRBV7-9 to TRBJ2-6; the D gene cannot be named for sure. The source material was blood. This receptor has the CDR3 CAGASGANVLTF. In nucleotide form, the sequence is TGTGCCGGCGCCTCTGGGGCCAACGTCCTGACTTTC.